Here is one TCR beta chain with its context. The data originate from a study of blood T cell repertoires in COVID-19. Background on the study: The origin of the acute and convalescent COVID-19 samples was the United States, Italy and Spain.

Followed over time, Seattle patients had been enrolled while infection was active. CDR1 and CDR2 from the germline V gene are MNHEY and SMNVEV (reference sequence). This CDR3 spans 15 amino acids. V lost 3 bases, J lost 4 bases, and 6 bases stayed unmatched. Clones were sequenced by immunoSEQ multiplex PCR, and TCRdb holds only the in-frame ones, with some missing. Of 250,000 to 350,000 clones in the sample, around 84% are singletons; the top ten hold approximately 1.5%. This sequence joins TRBV27 and TRBJ2-1; 7 nucleotides line up with TRBD2. The clonotype comes from a human donor with COVID-19, enrolled during active disease. The donor label of this sample is uncertain. Input material: peripheral blood. The CDR3 nucleotides read TGTGCCAGCAGTTTCCGCGGGGAGGGTTACAATGAGCAGTTCTTC. It encodes CASSFRGEGYNEQFF.